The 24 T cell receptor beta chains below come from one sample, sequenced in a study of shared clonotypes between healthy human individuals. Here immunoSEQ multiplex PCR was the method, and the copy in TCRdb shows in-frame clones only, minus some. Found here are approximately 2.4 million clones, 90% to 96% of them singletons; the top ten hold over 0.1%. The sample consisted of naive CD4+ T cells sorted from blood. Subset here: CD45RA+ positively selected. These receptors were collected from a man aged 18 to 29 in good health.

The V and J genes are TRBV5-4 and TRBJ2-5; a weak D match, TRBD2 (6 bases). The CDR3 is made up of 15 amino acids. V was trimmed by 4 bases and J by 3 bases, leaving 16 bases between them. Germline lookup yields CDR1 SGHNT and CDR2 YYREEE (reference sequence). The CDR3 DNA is TGTGCCAGCAGCCGACTGGGAGGCGGGGAAGAGACCCAGTACTTC. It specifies CASSRLGGGEETQYF.

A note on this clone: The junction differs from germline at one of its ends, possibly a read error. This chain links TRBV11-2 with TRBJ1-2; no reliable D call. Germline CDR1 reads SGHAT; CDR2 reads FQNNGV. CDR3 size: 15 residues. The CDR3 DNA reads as TGTGCCAGCAGCTTAACGAGCGGGGTCGGGATGGCCCTCCACTTC. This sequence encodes CASSLTSGVGMALHF.

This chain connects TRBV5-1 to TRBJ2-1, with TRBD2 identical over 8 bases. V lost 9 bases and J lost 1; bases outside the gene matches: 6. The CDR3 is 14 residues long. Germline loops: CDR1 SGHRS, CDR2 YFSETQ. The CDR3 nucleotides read TGCGCCACGGCCATAGCGGGATCCTACAATGAGCAGTTCTTC. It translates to CATAIAGSYNEQFF.

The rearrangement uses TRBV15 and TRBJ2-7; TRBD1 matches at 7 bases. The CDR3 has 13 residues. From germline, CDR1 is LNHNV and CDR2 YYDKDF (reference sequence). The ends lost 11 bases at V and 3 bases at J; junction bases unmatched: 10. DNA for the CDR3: TGTGCCTCGAGCGACAGGGAAAACTACGAGCAGTACTTC. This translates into CASSDRENYEQYF.

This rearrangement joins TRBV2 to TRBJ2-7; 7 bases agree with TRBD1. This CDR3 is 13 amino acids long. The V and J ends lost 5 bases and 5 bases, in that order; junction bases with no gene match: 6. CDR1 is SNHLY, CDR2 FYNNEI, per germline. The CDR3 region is CASSFEGAHEQYF. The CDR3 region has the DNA TGTGCCAGCAGTTTCGAGGGGGCGCACGAGCAGTACTTC.

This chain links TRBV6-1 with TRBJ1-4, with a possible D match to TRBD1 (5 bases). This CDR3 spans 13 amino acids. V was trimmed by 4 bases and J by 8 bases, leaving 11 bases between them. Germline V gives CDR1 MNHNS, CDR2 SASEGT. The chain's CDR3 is CASSGRGNEKLFF. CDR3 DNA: TGTGCCAGCAGTGGGCGGGGGAACGAAAAACTGTTTTTT.

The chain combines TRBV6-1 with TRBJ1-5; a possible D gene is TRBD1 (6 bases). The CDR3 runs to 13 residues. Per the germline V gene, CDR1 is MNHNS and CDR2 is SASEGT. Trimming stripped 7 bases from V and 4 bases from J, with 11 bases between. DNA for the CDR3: TGTGCCAGCACCCCACAGGGAAATCAGCCCCAGCATTTT. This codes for CASTPQGNQPQHF.

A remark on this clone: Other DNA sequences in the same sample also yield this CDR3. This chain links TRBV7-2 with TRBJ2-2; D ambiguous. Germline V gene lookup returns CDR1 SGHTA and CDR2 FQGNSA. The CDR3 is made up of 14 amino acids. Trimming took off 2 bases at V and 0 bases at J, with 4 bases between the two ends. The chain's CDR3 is CASSLPPNTGELFF. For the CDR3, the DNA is TGTGCCAGCAGCTTACCCCCGAACACCGGGGAGCTGTTTTTT.

The CDR3 spells CASSERYYGYTF. The CDR3 nucleotides read TGTGCCAGCAGTGAAAGATACTATGGCTACACCTTC. The chain couples TRBV6-1 to TRBJ1-2, with unresolved D. The CDR3 extends over 12 amino acids. Per germline, CDR1 MNHNS and CDR2 SASEGT. The V gene lost 2 bases and the J gene lost 3 bases, with 4 bases spanning the gap.

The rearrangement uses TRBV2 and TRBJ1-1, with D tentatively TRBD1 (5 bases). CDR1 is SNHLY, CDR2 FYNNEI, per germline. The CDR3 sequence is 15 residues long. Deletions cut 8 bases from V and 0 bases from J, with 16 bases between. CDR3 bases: TGTGCCAGCTCTCTGGGAACAGGCATGAACACTGAAGCTTTCTTT. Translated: CASSLGTGMNTEAFF. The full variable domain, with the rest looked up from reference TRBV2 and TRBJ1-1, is EPEVTQTPSHQVTQMGQEVILRCVPISNHLYFYWYRQILGQKVEFLVSFYNNEISEKSEIFDDQFSVERPDGSNFTLKIRSTKLEDSAMYFCASSLGTGMNTEAFFGQGTRLTVV.

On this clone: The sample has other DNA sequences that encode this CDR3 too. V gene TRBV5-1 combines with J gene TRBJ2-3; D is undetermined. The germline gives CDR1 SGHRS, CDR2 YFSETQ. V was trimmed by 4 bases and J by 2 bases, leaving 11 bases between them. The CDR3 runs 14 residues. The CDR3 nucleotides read TGCGCCAGCAGCCTGACACCTTACACAGATACGCAGTATTTT. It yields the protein CASSLTPYTDTQYF.

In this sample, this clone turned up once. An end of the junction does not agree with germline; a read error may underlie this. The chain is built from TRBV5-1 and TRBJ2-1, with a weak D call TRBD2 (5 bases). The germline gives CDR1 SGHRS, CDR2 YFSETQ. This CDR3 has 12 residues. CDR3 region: CGESVSYNEQFF. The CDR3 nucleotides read TGTGGGGAGTCCGTCTCCTACAATGAGCAGTTCTTC.

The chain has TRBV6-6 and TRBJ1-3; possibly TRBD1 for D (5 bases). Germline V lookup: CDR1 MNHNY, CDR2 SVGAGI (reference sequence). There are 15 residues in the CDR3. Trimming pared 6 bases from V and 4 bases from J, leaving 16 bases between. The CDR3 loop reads CASSSRVPLGNTIYF. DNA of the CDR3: TGTGCCAGCAGCTCCAGGGTTCCCCTCGGAAACACCATATATTTT.

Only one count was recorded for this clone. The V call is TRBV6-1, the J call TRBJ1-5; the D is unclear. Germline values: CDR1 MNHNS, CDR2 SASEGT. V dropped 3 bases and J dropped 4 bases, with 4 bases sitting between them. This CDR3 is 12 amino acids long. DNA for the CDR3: TGTGCCAGCAGTGATCAAAATCAGCCCCAGCATTTT. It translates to CASSDQNQPQHF.

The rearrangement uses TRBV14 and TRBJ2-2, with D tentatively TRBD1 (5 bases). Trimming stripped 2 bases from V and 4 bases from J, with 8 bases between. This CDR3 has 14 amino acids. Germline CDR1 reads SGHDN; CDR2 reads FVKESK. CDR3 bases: TGTGCCAGCAGCCAATCAGGGATCACCGGGGAGCTGTTTTTT. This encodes CASSQSGITGELFF.

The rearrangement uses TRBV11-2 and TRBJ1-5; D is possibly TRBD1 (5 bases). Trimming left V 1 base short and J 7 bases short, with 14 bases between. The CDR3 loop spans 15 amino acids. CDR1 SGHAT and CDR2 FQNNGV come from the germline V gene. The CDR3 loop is CASSLAADTRQPQHF. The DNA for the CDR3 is TGTGCCAGCAGCTTAGCGGCGGACACTCGGCAGCCCCAGCATTTT.

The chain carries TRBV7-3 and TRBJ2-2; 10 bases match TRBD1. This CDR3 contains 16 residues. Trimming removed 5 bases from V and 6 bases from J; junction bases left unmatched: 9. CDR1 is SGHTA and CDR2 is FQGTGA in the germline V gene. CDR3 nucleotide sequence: TGTGCCAGCAGCCAATCGGGACAGGGGATCCCCGGGGAGCTGTTTTTT. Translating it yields CASSQSGQGIPGELFF.

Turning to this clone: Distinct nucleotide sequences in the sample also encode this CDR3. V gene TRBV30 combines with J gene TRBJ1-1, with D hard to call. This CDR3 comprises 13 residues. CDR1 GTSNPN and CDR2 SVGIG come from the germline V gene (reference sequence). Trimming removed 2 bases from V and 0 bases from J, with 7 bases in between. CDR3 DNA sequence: TGTGCCTGGAGTTCAAACCTGAACACTGAAGCTTTCTTT. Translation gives CAWSSNLNTEAFF.

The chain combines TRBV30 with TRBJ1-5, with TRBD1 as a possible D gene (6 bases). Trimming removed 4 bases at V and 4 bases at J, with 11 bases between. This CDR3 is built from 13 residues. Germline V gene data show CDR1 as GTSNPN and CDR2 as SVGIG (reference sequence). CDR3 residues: CAWTKGGNQPQHF. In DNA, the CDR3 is TGTGCCTGGACCAAAGGGGGGAATCAGCCCCAGCATTTT.

DNA for the CDR3: TGTGCCAGCAGCTTAGAAGGACTAGCGGTCTACAATGAGCAGTTCTTC. Protein product: CASSLEGLAVYNEQFF. The chain recombines TRBV7-8 with TRBJ2-1; 10 nucleotides line up with TRBD2. There are 16 residues in the CDR3. V trimming: 1 base; J trimming: 3 bases; junction bases outside the gene matches: 3. Per the germline V gene, CDR1 is SGHVS and CDR2 is FQNEAQ.

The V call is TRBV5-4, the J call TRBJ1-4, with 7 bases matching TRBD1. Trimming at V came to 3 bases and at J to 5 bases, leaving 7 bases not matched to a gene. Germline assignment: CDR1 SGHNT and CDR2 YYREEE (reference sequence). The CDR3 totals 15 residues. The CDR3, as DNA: TGTGCCAGCAGCTCTCCGACAGGGAAGAATGAAAAACTGTTTTTT. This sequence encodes CASSSPTGKNEKLFF. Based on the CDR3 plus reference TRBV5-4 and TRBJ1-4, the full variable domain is ETGVTQSPTHLIKTRGQQVTLRCSSQSGHNTVSWYQQALGQGPQFIFQYYREEENGRGNFPPRFSGLQFPNYSSELNVNALELDDSALYLCASSSPTGKNEKLFFGSGTQLSVL.

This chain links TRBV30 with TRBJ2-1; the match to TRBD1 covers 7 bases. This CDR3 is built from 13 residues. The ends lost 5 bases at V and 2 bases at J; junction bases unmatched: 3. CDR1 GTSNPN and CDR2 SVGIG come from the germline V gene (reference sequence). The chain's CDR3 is CAWDQGAYNEQFF. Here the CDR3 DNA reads TGTGCCTGGGATCAGGGGGCCTACAATGAGCAGTTCTTC.

CDR3 sequence reads: CASSLDLAGINEQFF. CDR3 in DNA: TGCGCCAGCAGCTTGGACCTAGCGGGGATCAATGAGCAGTTCTTC. The chain combines TRBV5-1 with TRBJ2-1; 9 nucleotides line up with TRBD2. The CDR3 sequence is 15 residues long. Germline lookup yields CDR1 SGHRS and CDR2 YFSETQ. J was trimmed by 6 bases and V by 0 bases; bases with no gene match: 4.

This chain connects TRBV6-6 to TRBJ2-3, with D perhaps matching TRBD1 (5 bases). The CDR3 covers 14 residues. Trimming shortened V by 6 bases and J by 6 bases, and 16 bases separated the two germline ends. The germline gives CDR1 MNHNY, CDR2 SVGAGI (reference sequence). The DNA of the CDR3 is TGTGCCAGCAGCAAGGTCGACAGATCCGATACGCAGTATTTT. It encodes CASSKVDRSDTQYF.